The 23 T cell receptor beta chains given below trace back to one sample, sequenced in a study of cytomegalovirus exposure and HLA in healthy donors. Use of 60 Vbeta and 13 Jbeta primers characterized the PCR. Sequenced by immunoSEQ multiplex PCR; TCRdb stores in-frame clones only, minus some. The sample includes about 98,000 clones, more than 60% seen only once; the top ten take less than 2.5%. The specimen was PBMCs. These receptors were obtained from a man in his fifties in good health and CMV-seronegative.

This chain links TRBV28 with TRBJ1-5, with a possible D match to TRBD1 (6 bases). Germline CDR1 is MDHEN and CDR2 is SYDVKM. V was pared by 10 bases and J by 2 bases, with 12 bases between. The CDR3 has 13 residues. This CDR3 is CATFRTGNQPQHF. CDR3 nucleotide sequence: TGTGCCACCTTTAGGACAGGCAATCAGCCCCAGCATTTT.

The chain combines TRBV2 with TRBJ1-6; 8 bases are a match to TRBD1. J was trimmed by 12 bases and V by 2 bases; bases with no gene match: 9. This CDR3 region has 15 residues. Germline CDR1 SNHLY, CDR2 FYNNEI. For the CDR3, the DNA is TGTGCCAGCAGTGAAACAGGGGGGAATAGGGGACCCCTCCACTTT. Its protein product is CASSETGGNRGPLHF.

The J gene is TRBJ2-7, the V gene TRBV7-2; 8 bases are shared with TRBD2. The ends lost 1 base at V and 5 bases at J; junction bases unmatched: 4. This CDR3 is 14 amino acids long. Germline V CDR1 and CDR2: SGHTA, FQGNSA. The CDR3 protein is CASSLGLAGHEQYF. CDR3 nucleotide sequence: TGTGCCAGCAGCTTAGGGCTAGCGGGCCACGAGCAGTACTTC.

The chain combines TRBV15 with TRBJ1-2, with 9 bases fitting TRBD1. From germline, CDR1 is LNHNV and CDR2 YYDKDF (reference sequence). With V trimmed by 6 bases and J by 0 bases, 5 bases remained unmatched. The CDR3 is 15 amino acids. The CDR3 sequence is CATRTGTGTNYGYTF. DNA for the CDR3: TGTGCCACCAGGACCGGGACAGGGACTAACTATGGCTACACCTTC.

The chain has TRBV7-9 and TRBJ2-2; 10 bases fit TRBD1. The CDR3 sequence is 16 residues long. The V gene end was trimmed by 8 bases and the J gene end by 3 bases; junction bases not matched to a gene: 9. Germline V gene lookup returns CDR1 SEHNR and CDR2 FQNEAQ (reference sequence). CDR3 residues: CASPRSGTGDTGELFF. CDR3 sequence (DNA): TGTGCCAGCCCCAGGTCCGGGACAGGGGACACCGGGGAGCTGTTTTTT.

This clone was detected only a few times. The V call is TRBV11-1, the J call TRBJ1-1; a possible D gene is TRBD1 (6 bases). Germline loops: CDR1 SGHAT, CDR2 FQDESV (reference sequence). There are 17 residues in the CDR3. The V end was cut by 5 bases, the J end by 0 bases, with 19 bases between. The CDR3 coding sequence is TGTGCCAGCAGCCAGAATTCCCGGGACACCCTGAACACTGAAGCTTTCTTT. Protein product: CASSQNSRDTLNTEAFF.

The rearrangement joins TRBV28 to TRBJ2-7, with D tentatively TRBD1 (6 bases). Trimming removed 7 bases from V and 0 bases from J, with 16 bases in between. CDR1 and CDR2 from the germline V gene are MDHEN and SYDVKM. CDR3 length: 15 amino acids. CDR3: CASTGGQSFSYEQYF. CDR3 sequence (DNA): TGTGCCAGCACCGGTGGACAGTCCTTCTCCTACGAGCAGTACTTC.

The chain links TRBV2 to TRBJ2-3; 9 bases align to TRBD1. The CDR3 totals 19 residues. The V and J ends lost 1 base and 6 bases, in that order; junction bases with no gene match: 17. Germline CDR1 and CDR2: SNHLY and FYNNEI. CDR3 region: CASSEVRTGVGYRGDTQYF. CDR3 bases: TGTGCCAGCAGTGAAGTGAGGACAGGGGTTGGCTACCGAGGGGATACGCAGTATTTT.

This chain links TRBV2 with TRBJ2-5; 7 nucleotides line up with TRBD2. The CDR3 is 14 amino acids. Losses at the gene ends were 7 bases for V and 5 bases for J; bases not matched to a gene: 10. Germline V gene data show CDR1 as SNHLY and CDR2 as FYNNEI. The CDR3 DNA follows: TGTGCCAGCAATCGGGAACTCGGGGGGGAGACCCAGTACTTC. This encodes CASNRELGGETQYF.

The CDR3 coding sequence is TGTGCCAGCAGACAGGGGATGACGGAGACCCAGTACTTC. Translation: CASRQGMTETQYF. The chain uses TRBV6-1 and TRBJ2-5; 7 bases map to TRBD1. Per germline, CDR1 MNHNS and CDR2 SASEGT. This CDR3 is 13 amino acids long. Losses at the gene ends were 6 bases for V and 5 bases for J; bases not matched to a gene: 6.

The chain has TRBV6-5 and TRBJ1-3, with 9 bases identical to TRBD1. Trimming at V came to 8 bases and at J to 11 bases, leaving 10 bases not matched to a gene. The CDR3 sequence is 13 residues long. Per germline, CDR1 MNHEY and CDR2 SVGAGI. In nucleotides, the CDR3 is TGTGCCAGCCGCAGGACAGGGGATCGCCCCATATATTTT. Its protein is CASRRTGDRPIYF.

The chain recombines TRBV29-1 with TRBJ1-1; 7 bases are a match to TRBD1. The ends lost 4 bases at V and 7 bases at J; junction bases unmatched: 9. The CDR3 is 13 amino acids. Per germline, CDR1 SQVTM and CDR2 ANQGSEA. The CDR3 bases are TGCAGCGTTGTAGCGGCAGGGGGGTTTGAAGCTTTCTTT. It specifies CSVVAAGGFEAFF. Variable domain in full (rest from reference TRBV29-1 and TRBJ1-1): SAVISQKPSRDICQRGTSLTIQCQVDSQVTMMFWYRQQPGQSLTLIATANQGSEATYESGFVIDKFPISRPNLTFSTLTVSNMSPEDSSIYLCSVVAAGGFEAFFGQGTRLTVV.

V usage is TRBV7-6 and J usage is TRBJ2-3, with D perhaps TRBD1 (5 bases). CDR3 length: 15 amino acids. Trimming cost V 0 bases and J 2 bases, with 9 bases left between them. Germline assignment: CDR1 SGHVS and CDR2 FNYEAQ. The CDR3 sequence: CASSLAQGLTDTQYF. The CDR3 nucleotides read TGTGCCAGCAGCTTAGCCCAGGGCCTCACAGATACGCAGTATTTT.

The table lists this clone with a few counts. CDR3 bases: TGTGCCAGCAGTTCATTGGCAGGGGGGCAAGAGACCCAGTACTTC. Its protein product is CASSSLAGGQETQYF. The chain links TRBV28 to TRBJ2-5; possible D gene TRBD1, 7 bases. The germline V gene encodes CDR1 MDHEN and CDR2 SYDVKM. This CDR3 is built from 15 residues. Trimming took off 4 bases at V and 2 bases at J, with 14 bases between the two ends. The full variable domain, with the rest looked up from reference TRBV28 and TRBJ2-5, is DVKVTQSSRYLVKRTGEKVFLECVQDMDHENMFWYRQDPGLGLRLIYFSYDVKMKEKGDIPEGYSVSREKKERFSLILESASTNQTSMYLCASSSLAGGQETQYFGPGTRLLVL.

The rearrangement uses TRBV11-2 and TRBJ2-5; 8 bases match TRBD1. The J call could be wrong; TRBJ2-7 is a better fit for the DNA end. The CDR3 is made up of 15 amino acids. Germline V gene lookup returns CDR1 SGHAT and CDR2 FQNNGV. The CDR3 DNA is TGTGCCAGCAGCTTAGAGGACAGGGTTAGGCTCGAGCAGTACTTC. This gives the protein CASSLEDRVRLEQYF.

This chain connects TRBV27 to TRBJ2-5; the match to TRBD2 covers 8 bases. The DNA end favors TRBJ2-7, so the J call may be wrong. This CDR3 has 14 residues. Germline-derived CDR1 and CDR2 are MNHEY and SMNVEV (reference sequence). CDR3 coding DNA: TGTGCCAGCAGTTATAGCGGGATCCCCTACGAGCAGTACTTC. Translated, it gives CASSYSGIPYEQYF.

This clone has a single count. The chain uses TRBV23-1 and TRBJ1-2; 7 bases match TRBD1. TRBV23-1 is flagged as an ORF with uncertain function. After removal of 7 bases from V and 7 bases from J, the junction contained 12 bases not matched to a gene. This CDR3 is 14 amino acids long. The CDR3 coding sequence is TGCGCCAGCACCGCGACAGGGAATGAAAGTGGCTACACCTTC. It translates to CASTATGNESGYTF.

V usage is TRBV7-3 and J usage is TRBJ2-3; 9 bases agree with TRBD1. This CDR3 is 15 amino acids long. Per germline, CDR1 SGHTA and CDR2 FQGTGA. V trimming: 5 bases; J trimming: 4 bases; junction bases outside the gene matches: 7. CDR3 in amino acids: CASSEGGQGADTQYF. Here the CDR3 DNA reads TGTGCCAGCAGCGAAGGGGGACAGGGCGCAGATACGCAGTATTTT.

The CDR3 DNA is TGCGCCAGCAGTCAAAAGGACAGGATTGACAGTGGCTACACCTTC. Translating gives CASSQKDRIDSGYTF. The chain couples TRBV23-1 to TRBJ1-2; 7 bases are a match to TRBD1. TRBV23-1 is sorted into the ORF group, with uncertain function. This CDR3 has 15 residues. The V segment lost 2 bases and the J segment 7 bases; nucleotides outside the gene matches: 10.

This chain joins TRBV7-9 and TRBJ1-3; D gene uncertain. From germline, CDR1 is SEHNR and CDR2 FQNEAQ (reference sequence). The CDR3 runs to 14 residues. Trimming cost V 2 bases and J 4 bases, with 9 bases left between them. The CDR3 DNA reads as TGTGCCAGCAGCTTATCGGTACAGGGAAACACCATATATTTT. It is translated as CASSLSVQGNTIYF.

The CDR3, as DNA: TGCGCCAGCAGCCAAGTCAGGGGCATACGGCATTTT. Residues: CASSQVRGIRHF. The chain recombines TRBV4-1 with TRBJ1-5; possible D gene TRBD1, 6 bases. Per the germline V gene, CDR1 is MGHRA and CDR2 is YSYEKL. This CDR3 has 12 amino acids. The V gene lost 1 base and the J gene lost 15 bases, with 13 bases spanning the gap.

The rearrangement links TRBV25-1 to TRBJ2-7, with 12 positions matching TRBD2. This CDR3 comprises 16 residues. The ends lost 3 bases at V and 2 bases at J; junction bases unmatched: 5. Germline V gene sequence: CDR1 MGHDK, CDR2 SYGVNS. As DNA, the CDR3 is TGTGCCAGCAGTGACGCCGGACTAGCGGGAACCTACGAGCAGTACTTC. Translating it yields CASSDAGLAGTYEQYF.

J is TRBJ2-5 and V is TRBV2; 7 positions agree with TRBD1. This CDR3 has 15 amino acids. Unmatched junction bases numbered 9, after V lost 6 bases and J lost 2 bases. The germline gives CDR1 SNHLY, CDR2 FYNNEI. The CDR3 DNA is TGTGCCAGCAGAGCCTATGGGACAGCACAAGAGACCCAGTACTTC. This sequence encodes CASRAYGTAQETQYF. The whole variable domain, filled in from reference TRBV2 and TRBJ2-5, reads EPEVTQTPSHQVTQMGQEVILRCVPISNHLYFYWYRQILGQKVEFLVSFYNNEISEKSEIFDDQFSVERPDGSNFTLKIRSTKLEDSAMYFCASRAYGTAQETQYFGPGTRLLVL.